This is a list of T cell receptor beta chains from one sample in a study of blood T cell repertoires in COVID-19. Clones were sequenced by immunoSEQ multiplex PCR, and TCRdb holds only the in-frame ones, with some missing. Of under 250,000 clones listed, around four fifths are singletons. Sequencing was performed on peripheral blood. The receptors derive from a man between 45 and 60 years old with active or convalescent COVID-19. The conserved cysteine and the conserved F or W are not part of the CDR3 here. The D gene is left open where the match is weak. Where a row states a size, it is once, few, many or the class of an expanded clone; other rows omit it.

d_call: .; clone_size: .; v_call: TRBV5-1; cdr3_length: 12; cdr3_aa: ASSSTPMNTEAF
d_call: TRBD1; clone_size: .; v_call: TRBV11-2; cdr3_length: 15; cdr3_aa: ASSLEAGTGLREKLF
d_call: .; clone_size: .; v_call: TRBV4-3; cdr3_length: 15; cdr3_aa: ASSQGSGSGFANEQF
d_call: .; clone_size: .; v_call: TRBV11-2; cdr3_length: 14; cdr3_aa: ASSLERMLAKNIQY
d_call: TRBD1; clone_size: .; v_call: TRBV3-1/TRBV3-2; cdr3_length: 14; cdr3_aa: ASSQEDRADNTEAF
d_call: .; clone_size: once; v_call: TRBV25-1; cdr3_length: 11; cdr3_aa: ASGTLGLTEAF
d_call: TRBD1; clone_size: .; v_call: TRBV18; cdr3_length: 11; cdr3_aa: ASSLGQNYGYT
d_call: TRBD1; clone_size: .; v_call: TRBV13; cdr3_length: 13; cdr3_aa: ASSLLNRGLGGYT
d_call: .; clone_size: .; v_call: TRBV6-5; cdr3_length: 13; cdr3_aa: ASSYSSGGGYGYT
d_call: .; clone_size: .; v_call: TRBV11-2; cdr3_length: 11; cdr3_aa: ASSPLVGYEQY
d_call: .; clone_size: .; v_call: TRBV7-3; cdr3_length: 12; cdr3_aa: ASSLAGNTDTQY
d_call: TRBD2; clone_size: .; v_call: TRBV5-1; cdr3_length: 13; cdr3_aa: ASSLGGFSYNEQF
d_call: TRBD1; clone_size: few; v_call: TRBV24-1; cdr3_length: 15; cdr3_aa: ATSDWTGQKSNTEAF
d_call: .; clone_size: .; v_call: TRBV7-9; cdr3_length: 15; cdr3_aa: ASSSIHIPGDRNEQF
d_call: .; clone_size: once; v_call: TRBV5-4; cdr3_length: 12; cdr3_aa: ASSLDGEPYEQY
d_call: .; clone_size: .; v_call: TRBV28; cdr3_length: 10; cdr3_aa: ASSPGVDTQY
d_call: .; clone_size: .; v_call: TRBV4-3; cdr3_length: 15; cdr3_aa: ASSQFLPQGRTGELF
d_call: .; clone_size: .; v_call: TRBV5-6; cdr3_length: 13; cdr3_aa: ASSLDGGARYGYT
d_call: TRBD1; clone_size: .; v_call: TRBV28; cdr3_length: 13; cdr3_aa: ASSPGTGDNEKLF
d_call: TRBD2; clone_size: .; v_call: TRBV11-3; cdr3_length: 14; cdr3_aa: ASSLGLAASTDTQY
d_call: TRBD2; clone_size: once; v_call: TRBV5-1; cdr3_length: 14; cdr3_aa: ASSASGSRYTGELF
d_call: .; clone_size: .; v_call: TRBV30; cdr3_length: 11; cdr3_aa: AWIRGSGTEAF
d_call: TRBD1; clone_size: .; v_call: TRBV27; cdr3_length: 14; cdr3_aa: ASRDTGGAPREEQY
d_call: .; clone_size: .; v_call: TRBV23-1; cdr3_length: 17; cdr3_aa: ASSQCRGFDFRVPYEQY
d_call: TRBD2; clone_size: .; v_call: TRBV11-3; cdr3_length: 12; cdr3_aa: ASSLLAEVNEQF
d_call: .; clone_size: .; v_call: TRBV2; cdr3_length: 12; cdr3_aa: AAATAGSYNEQF
d_call: .; clone_size: .; v_call: TRBV6-6; cdr3_length: 13; cdr3_aa: ASSLLSSGDNEQF
d_call: TRBD1; clone_size: once; v_call: TRBV19; cdr3_length: 12; cdr3_aa: ASGRDRGPATQY
d_call: TRBD1; clone_size: .; v_call: TRBV18; cdr3_length: 16; cdr3_aa: ASSPRDTGEVWTYGYT
d_call: .; clone_size: .; v_call: TRBV5-1; cdr3_length: 9; cdr3_aa: ASSSAYEQY
d_call: .; clone_size: .; v_call: TRBV9; cdr3_length: 13; cdr3_aa: ASSVGGSGAYEQY
d_call: .; clone_size: .; v_call: TRBV18; cdr3_length: 11; cdr3_aa: ASSPGQDYGYT
d_call: .; clone_size: few; v_call: TRBV27; cdr3_length: 14; cdr3_aa: ASSPSPTGGPNGYT
d_call: .; clone_size: .; v_call: TRBV7-6; cdr3_length: 9; cdr3_aa: ASSNSGPQH
d_call: .; clone_size: .; v_call: TRBV19; cdr3_length: 11; cdr3_aa: ASSIPLRGDYT
d_call: .; clone_size: .; v_call: TRBV9; cdr3_length: 13; cdr3_aa: ASSVDPLGIDTQY
d_call: TRBD2; clone_size: .; v_call: TRBV2; cdr3_length: 16; cdr3_aa: ASSDVLGTSGSVDTQY
d_call: TRBD2; clone_size: .; v_call: TRBV7-9; cdr3_length: 15; cdr3_aa: ASSPDPGLAGEETQY
d_call: TRBD2; clone_size: .; v_call: TRBV10-2; cdr3_length: 15; cdr3_aa: ASSDEASGGAYNEQF
d_call: TRBD1; clone_size: .; v_call: TRBV4-1; cdr3_length: 12; cdr3_aa: ASSRGQQNTEAF
d_call: TRBD2; clone_size: .; v_call: TRBV24-1; cdr3_length: 14; cdr3_aa: ATTAGGLEGADTQY
d_call: TRBD1; clone_size: once; v_call: TRBV2; cdr3_length: 11; cdr3_aa: ASSGDRGPGYT
d_call: .; clone_size: .; v_call: TRBV4-3; cdr3_length: 11; cdr3_aa: ASSQDQGQPQH
d_call: .; clone_size: .; v_call: TRBV18; cdr3_length: 15; cdr3_aa: ASSPSSSVKTSYEQY